A selection of T cell receptor beta chains follows, all from one sample in a study of blood T cell repertoires in COVID-19. Clones were read by immunoSEQ multiplex PCR, and TCRdb kept only the in-frame ones, dropping some. The repertoire holds about 230,000 clones, with 89% as singletons. The sequencing input was PBMCs or T cells enriched from blood (not recorded which). The receptor set was obtained from a woman in her twenties or thirties with acute COVID-19. Both conserved end residues are part of each CDR3.

cdr3_length | j_call | v_call | cdr3_aa
14 | TRBJ1-4 | TRBV2 | CASSVWTGNGKLFF
14 | TRBJ2-1 | TRBV18 | CASSLSGGYNEQFF
15 | TRBJ1-6 | TRBV6-5 | CASSYNRGRDSPLHF
13 | TRBJ1-2 | TRBV12-3/TRBV12-4 | CASSSDRDYGYTF
15 | TRBJ2-6 | TRBV12-5 | CASGLGVTGANVLTF
16 | TRBJ1-4 | TRBV3-1/TRBV3-2 | CASSQDPGTEDEKLFF
14 | TRBJ1-1 | TRBV2 | CASSALGGDTEAFF
16 | TRBJ2-3 | TRBV9 | CASSVVAGHSSDTQYF
15 | TRBJ1-2 | TRBV5-6 | CASSLALTGGDGYTF
13 | TRBJ1-6 | TRBV30 | CAWRRDYNSPLHF
17 | TRBJ1-4 | TRBV9 | CASSVGTGGAGREKLFF
18 | TRBJ1-5 | TRBV4-2 | CASSQDAYGTGRGQPQHF
13 | TRBJ2-7 | TRBV18 | CASSSEQDMEQYF
15 | TRBJ1-1 | TRBV18 | CASSPAIGGNTEAFF
14 | TRBJ1-1 | TRBV4-1 | CASSHREGNTEAFF
16 | TRBJ1-4 | TRBV9 | CASSVAGRTGGEKLFF
14 | TRBJ1-1 | TRBV19 | CASTKDRMNTEAFF
14 | TRBJ1-5 | TRBV7-8 | CASSHRQGNQPQHF
15 | TRBJ1-1 | TRBV5-1 | CASSLGGRKNTEAFF
16 | TRBJ1-3 | TRBV15 | CATSRDLQGYGNTIYF
16 | TRBJ2-3 | TRBV3-1/TRBV3-2 | CASSQDGVGRTDTQYF
15 | TRBJ1-3 | TRBV5-5 | CASSFTGDSGNTIYF
14 | TRBJ1-6 | TRBV25-1 | CASIGSSYNSPLHF
15 | TRBJ1-3 | TRBV7-2 | CASSLDRGLRNTIYF
15 | TRBJ2-7 | TRBV30 | CAWSVHSGGPYEQYF
14 | TRBJ2-3 | TRBV6-4 | CASSTDWRTDTQYF
18 | TRBJ2-2 | TRBV23-1 | CASSQSQLRGLYTGELFF
13 | TRBJ2-7 | TRBV30 | CAWRAQNSYEQYF
16 | TRBJ1-5 | TRBV24-1 | CATSDAGQGLWGPQHF
15 | TRBJ1-4 | TRBV15 | CATSRDYRGSEKLFF
16 | TRBJ2-3 | TRBV5-6 | CASSGGTSGVIDTQYF